These 7 T cell receptor beta chains came from one sample sequenced in a study of regulatory T cells in long-lasting Graves disease. Time point specified: newly diagnosed GD, antithyroid drugs for less than 3 months. RNA isolated from PBMCs was used to make the TCR library. Combining iRepertoire HTBI primers with Arm-PCR of CDR3 regions, the authors built TCR beta libraries. Each CDR3 protein gets one entry after TCRdb re-called the multiplex PCR reads with MiXCR. The table shows a few hundred thousand distinct CDR3 sequences, with about 13% occurring only once. The data also belong to a second study, concerning T cells in Graves' hyperthyroidism and ophthalmopathy.

This sample comprised peripheral blood mononuclear cells (PBMCs), obtained at new diagnosis, from a patient treated with antithyroid drugs. These receptors were collected from a man aged 30-40 years with Graves disease.

The rearrangement uses TRBV2 and TRBJ1-1, with a tentative D call TRBD1 (5 bases). This CDR3 spans 15 amino acids. Looked up from germline, CDR1 is SNHLY and CDR2 is FYNNEI. With 1 base removed from V and 1 base from J, the gap between germline ends came to 10 bases. The CDR3 region has the DNA TGTGCCAGCAGTGAAGAGGGGATTCGGAACACTGAAGCTTTCTTT. It yields the protein CASSEEGIRNTEAFF.

This chain uses TRBV9 with TRBJ2-5, with TRBD2 matching 11 bases. The V segment lost 4 bases and the J segment 4 bases; nucleotides outside the gene matches: 6. The CDR3 covers 15 residues. Germline CDR1 SGDLS, CDR2 YYNGEE. The CDR3 sequence is CASSSIAGGPETQYF. In nucleotides, the CDR3 is TGTGCCAGCAGCTCAATAGCGGGAGGGCCAGAGACCCAGTACTTC.

CDR3 in amino acids: CASSQTGTSMVRQYF. As DNA, the CDR3 is TGCGCCAGCAGCCAGACCGGGACTAGCATGGTGAGGCAGTACTTC. The chain uses TRBV4-1 and TRBJ2-7; 9 bases match TRBD2. Germline V gene lookup returns CDR1 MGHRA and CDR2 YSYEKL. V shed 3 bases and J 9 bases; nucleotides not matched to a gene: 12. The CDR3 contains 15 residues.

The table lists this clonotype with many counts. J is TRBJ2-7 and V is TRBV28; D is possibly TRBD2 (6 bases). This CDR3 is built from 14 residues. CDR1 and CDR2 from the germline V gene are MDHEN and SYDVKM. V lost 3 bases and J lost 2, with 11 bases in between. The chain's CDR3 is CASSFGGETYEQYF. The CDR3 DNA reads TGTGCCAGCAGTTTCGGCGGGGAGACCTACGAGCAGTACTTC.

This clonotype was seen many times. V gene TRBV12-5 combines with J gene TRBJ2-2; TRBD1 aligns across 7 bases. The V segment lost 1 base and the J segment 4 bases; nucleotides outside the gene matches: 3. CDR1 and CDR2 from the germline V gene are LGHNT and FRNRAP. CDR3 size: 15 residues. CDR3 sequence: CASGLETGVTGELFF. The CDR3 region has the DNA TGTGCTAGTGGTTTGGAAACAGGGGTCACCGGGGAGCTGTTTTTT.

CDR3 sequence: CASSRRRGQGGTEAFF. CDR3 DNA: TGTGCCAGCAGCCGAAGGAGGGGACAGGGGGGAACTGAAGCTTTCTTT. The chain employs TRBV5-8 and TRBJ1-1, with 11 bases fitting TRBD1. The CDR3 contains 16 residues. The V gene's germline CDR1 is SGHTS and CDR2 YDEGEE. V trimming: 4 bases; J trimming: 5 bases; junction bases outside the gene matches: 10.

This clonotype was counted at least ten times. The chain has TRBV12-3 or TRBV12-4 and TRBJ1-1, with 9 positions matching TRBD1. V gave up 7 bases and J gave up 7 bases; unmatched junction bases: 7. The CDR3 length is 13 residues. The CDR3 DNA reads as TGTGCCAGCACCTCCGGGACAGGGCTTGAAGCTTTCTTT. Amino acid sequence: CASTSGTGLEAFF.